This TCR beta chain was recorded in a study of cytomegalovirus exposure and HLA in healthy donors. Study-wide context: Around four fifths of some 390 genotyped donors fell in the Caucasian-associated ancestry cluster. The study, taken as a whole, reports: Most TCRs appeared rarely, but some public TCRs recurred in many donors. Some highly shared sequence variants likely arose as a pipeline artifact. An analysis done earlier found most TCR beta V segments productive about 87% or about 30% of the time.

The PCR used 60 Vbeta and 13 Jbeta primers. Data came from immunoSEQ multiplex PCR; TCRdb stores just in-frame clones and leaves some out. The sample lists under 150,000 clones, over 70% occurring once. As concerns this clone: Its antigen is not known. At the DNA level, this CDR3 is encoded by other sequences in the same sample as well.

The CDR3 totals 15 residues. V lost 3 bases to trimming and J lost 5 bases, with 17 bases between them. Germline V lookup: CDR1 SGDLS, CDR2 YYNGEE. The receptor comes from a woman aged 40 to 50 in good health and CMV-seropositive. V is TRBV9 and J is TRBJ2-5; maybe TRBD2 (6 bases). The source material was PBMCs. The CDR3 DNA sequence: TGTGCCAGCAGCGCTCTGACTAGTCTGCGGGAGACCCAGTACTTC. Amino acids: CASSALTSLRETQYF.